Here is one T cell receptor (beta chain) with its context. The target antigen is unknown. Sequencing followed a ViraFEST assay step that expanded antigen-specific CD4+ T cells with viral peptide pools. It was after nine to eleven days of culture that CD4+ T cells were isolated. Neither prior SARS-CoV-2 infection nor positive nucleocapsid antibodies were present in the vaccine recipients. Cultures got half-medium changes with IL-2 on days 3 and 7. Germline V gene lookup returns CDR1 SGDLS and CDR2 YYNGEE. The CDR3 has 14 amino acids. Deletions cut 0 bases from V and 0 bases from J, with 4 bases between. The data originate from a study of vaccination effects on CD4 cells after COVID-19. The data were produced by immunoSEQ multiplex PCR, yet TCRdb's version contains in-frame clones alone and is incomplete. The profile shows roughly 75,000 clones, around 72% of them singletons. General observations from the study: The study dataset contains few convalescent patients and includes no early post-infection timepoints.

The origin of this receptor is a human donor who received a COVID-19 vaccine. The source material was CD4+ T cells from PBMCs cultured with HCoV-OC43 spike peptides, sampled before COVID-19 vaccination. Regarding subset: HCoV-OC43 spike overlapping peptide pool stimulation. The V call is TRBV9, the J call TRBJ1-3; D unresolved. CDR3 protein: CASSVGSSGNTIYF. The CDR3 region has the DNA TGTGCCAGCAGCGTAGGGTCCTCTGGAAACACCATATATTTT.